The clone carrying this TCR beta chain was observed once. In germline, CDR1 is MNHNS, CDR2 SASEGT. The junction had 16 bases not matched to a gene; V was cut back by 4 bases and J by 7 bases. This CDR3 region has 18 residues. The data stem from a study of blood T cell repertoires in COVID-19. About the research overall: Both acute and convalescent COVID-19 samples were obtained from the United States, Italy and Spain. PBMCs, B-cell-depleted T cells, or T cells provided the cDNA or gDNA that made up the material.

Sequenced by immunoSEQ multiplex PCR; TCRdb stores in-frame clones only, minus some. The sample shows 160,000 or so clones, roughly 80% of them seen only once. The TCR sequence derives from a human donor in a cohort sampled during active COVID-19. What was sequenced was peripheral blood. The J gene is TRBJ2-1, the V gene TRBV6-1, with 10 positions matching TRBD2. The CDR3 region has the DNA TGTGCCAGCAGTGCCTGGAGCGGGGGGGCCGGGTTTCGGAATGAGCAGTTCTTC. Protein product: CASSAWSGGAGFRNEQFF.